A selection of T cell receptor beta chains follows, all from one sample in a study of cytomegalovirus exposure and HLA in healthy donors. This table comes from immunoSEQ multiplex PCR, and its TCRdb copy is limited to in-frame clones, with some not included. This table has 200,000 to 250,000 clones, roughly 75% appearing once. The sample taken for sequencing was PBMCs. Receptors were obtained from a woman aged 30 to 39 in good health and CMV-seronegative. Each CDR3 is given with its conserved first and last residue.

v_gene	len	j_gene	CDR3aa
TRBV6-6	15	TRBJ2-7	CASRSGQATSYEQYF
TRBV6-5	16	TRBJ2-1	CASSSVSGGSYNEQFF
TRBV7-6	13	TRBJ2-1	CASGLADYNEQFF
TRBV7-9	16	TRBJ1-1	CASSLSLGGTNTEAFF
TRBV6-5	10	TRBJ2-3	CASSEHTQYF
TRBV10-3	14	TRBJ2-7	CAISESGDTEEQYF
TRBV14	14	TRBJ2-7	CASSLLDRSYEQYF
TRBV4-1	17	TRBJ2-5	CASSQDGGGRGQETQYF
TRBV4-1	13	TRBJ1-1	CASSQDDSPEAFF
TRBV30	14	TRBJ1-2	CAWSVRRGAYGYTF
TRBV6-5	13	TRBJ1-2	CASSEMGSGGYTF
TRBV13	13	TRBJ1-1	CASSLVRDTEAFF
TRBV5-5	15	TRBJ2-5	CASSLGWGLEETQYF
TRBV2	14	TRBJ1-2	CASSEGQGPYGYTF
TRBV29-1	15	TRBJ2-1	CSARTATGEWNEQFF
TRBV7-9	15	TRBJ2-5	CASSFSPQIPETQYF
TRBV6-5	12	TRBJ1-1	CASMAGGAEAFF
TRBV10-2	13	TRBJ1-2	CASSQDRDYGYTF
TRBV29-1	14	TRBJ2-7	CSVEKPGQTYEQYF
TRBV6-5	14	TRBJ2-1	CASNLAGDRDEQFF
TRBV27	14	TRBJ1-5	CASKGIYDNQPQHF
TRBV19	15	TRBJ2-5	CASTPAGGQWETQYF
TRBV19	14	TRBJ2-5	CASSALAGGETQYF
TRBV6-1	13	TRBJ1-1	CASTLGRATEAFF
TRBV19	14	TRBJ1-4	CASSIDPGGEKLFF
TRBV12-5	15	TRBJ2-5	CASGLGDRLGETQYF
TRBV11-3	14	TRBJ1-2	CASSLGPGDAGYTF
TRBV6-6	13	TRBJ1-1	CARSKTVDTEAFF
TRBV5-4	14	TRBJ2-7	CASSTPPGGTEQYF
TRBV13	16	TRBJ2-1	CASSLDGTTTYNEQFF